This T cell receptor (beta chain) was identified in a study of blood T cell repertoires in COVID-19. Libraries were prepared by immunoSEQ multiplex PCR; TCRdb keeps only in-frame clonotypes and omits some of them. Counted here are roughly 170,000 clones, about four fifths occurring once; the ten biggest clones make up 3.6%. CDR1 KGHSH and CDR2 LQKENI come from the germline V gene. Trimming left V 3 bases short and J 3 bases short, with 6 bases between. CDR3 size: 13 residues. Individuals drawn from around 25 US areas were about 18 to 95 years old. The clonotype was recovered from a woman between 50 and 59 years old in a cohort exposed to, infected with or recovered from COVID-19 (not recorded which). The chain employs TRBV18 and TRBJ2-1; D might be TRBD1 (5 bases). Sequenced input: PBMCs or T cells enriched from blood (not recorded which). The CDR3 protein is CASSPQGYNEQFF. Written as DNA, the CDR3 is TGTGCCAGCTCACCGCAGGGCTACAATGAGCAGTTCTTC. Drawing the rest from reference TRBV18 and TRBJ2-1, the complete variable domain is NAGVMQNPRHLVRRRGQEARLRCSPMKGHSHVYWYRQLPEEGLKFMVYLQKENIIDESGMPKERFSAEFPKEGPSILRIQQVVRGDSAAYFCASSPQGYNEQFFGPGTRLTVL.